This T cell receptor beta chain was captured by sequencing in a study of radiation and T cells in renal cell carcinoma. Data came from immunoSEQ multiplex PCR; TCRdb stores just in-frame clones and leaves some out. Among 90,000 to 100,000 clones, 65% to 90% were seen once, and the ten largest hold 6% to 9%. Described time point: blood 4 weeks post-SBRT, at nephrectomy. Treatment meaning: 15 Gy SBRT to primary tumor, nephrectomy 4 weeks later. V dropped 1 base and J dropped 4 bases, with 11 bases sitting between them. The CDR3 is 15 residues long. Per germline, CDR1 KGHSH and CDR2 LQKENI. Sequencing used blood, obtained from a patient whose treatment included radiotherapy and nephrectomy. The TCR comes from a man aged 55 to 70 with renal cell carcinoma. The chain couples TRBV18 to TRBJ1-3; D might be TRBD1 (5 bases). The CDR3 loop is CASSPQGPGGNTIYF. For the CDR3, the DNA is TGTGCCAGCTCACCACAGGGGCCGGGAGGAAACACCATATATTTT.